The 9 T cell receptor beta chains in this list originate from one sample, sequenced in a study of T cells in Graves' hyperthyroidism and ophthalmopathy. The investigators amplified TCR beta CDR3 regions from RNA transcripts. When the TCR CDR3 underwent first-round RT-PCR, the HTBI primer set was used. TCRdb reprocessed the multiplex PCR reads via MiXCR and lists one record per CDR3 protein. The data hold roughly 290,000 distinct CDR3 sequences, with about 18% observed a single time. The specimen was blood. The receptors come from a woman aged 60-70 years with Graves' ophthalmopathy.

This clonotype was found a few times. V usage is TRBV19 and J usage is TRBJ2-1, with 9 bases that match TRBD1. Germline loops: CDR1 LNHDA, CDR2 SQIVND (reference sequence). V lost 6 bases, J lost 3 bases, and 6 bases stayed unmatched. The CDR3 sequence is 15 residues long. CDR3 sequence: CASRPTDRGYNEQFF. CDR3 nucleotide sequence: TGTGCCAGTAGACCTACGGACAGGGGCTACAATGAGCAGTTCTTC.

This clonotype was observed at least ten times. CDR3 coding DNA: TGCAGTGCTAGAGAGGGAGGGTCCCAGCCCCAGCATTTT. Its translation is CSAREGGSQPQHF. The chain links TRBV20-1 to TRBJ1-5, with no clear D. The V end lost 0 bases, the J end lost 7 bases, and 10 bases lay between the germline ends. Per the germline V gene, CDR1 is DFQATT and CDR2 is SNEGSKA (reference sequence). This CDR3 has 13 amino acids.

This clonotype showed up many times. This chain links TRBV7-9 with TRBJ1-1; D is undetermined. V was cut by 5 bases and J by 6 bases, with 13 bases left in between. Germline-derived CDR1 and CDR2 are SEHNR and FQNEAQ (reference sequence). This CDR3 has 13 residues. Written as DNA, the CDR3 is TGTGCCAGCAGCAAAAACGGAGACGCTGAAGCTTTCTTT. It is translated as CASSKNGDAEAFF.

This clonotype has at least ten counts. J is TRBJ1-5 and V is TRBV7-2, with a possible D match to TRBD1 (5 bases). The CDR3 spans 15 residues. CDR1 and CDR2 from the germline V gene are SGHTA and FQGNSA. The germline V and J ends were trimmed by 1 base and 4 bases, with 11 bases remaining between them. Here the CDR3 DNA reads TGTGCCAGCAGCTTAGTATCCGGGACTAATCAGCCCCAGCATTTT. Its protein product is CASSLVSGTNQPQHF.

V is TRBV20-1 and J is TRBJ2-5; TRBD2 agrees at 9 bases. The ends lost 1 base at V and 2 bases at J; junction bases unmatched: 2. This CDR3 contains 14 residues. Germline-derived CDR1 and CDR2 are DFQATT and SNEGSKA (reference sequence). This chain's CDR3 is CSARATSGQETQYF. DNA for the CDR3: TGCAGTGCTAGAGCGACTAGCGGTCAAGAGACCCAGTACTTC.

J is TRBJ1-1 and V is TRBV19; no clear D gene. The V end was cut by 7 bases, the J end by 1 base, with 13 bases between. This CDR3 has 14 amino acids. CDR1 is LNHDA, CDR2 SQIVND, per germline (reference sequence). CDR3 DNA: TGTGCCAGTACCCCCCGGACGGAGAACACTGAAGCTTTCTTT. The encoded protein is CASTPRTENTEAFF.

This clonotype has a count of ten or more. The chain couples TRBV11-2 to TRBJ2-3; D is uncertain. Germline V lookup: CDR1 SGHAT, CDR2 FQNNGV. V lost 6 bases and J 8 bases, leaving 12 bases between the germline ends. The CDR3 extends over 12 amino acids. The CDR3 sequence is CASSVLLVTQYF. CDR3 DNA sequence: TGTGCCAGCAGTGTCCTACTTGTTACGCAGTATTTT.

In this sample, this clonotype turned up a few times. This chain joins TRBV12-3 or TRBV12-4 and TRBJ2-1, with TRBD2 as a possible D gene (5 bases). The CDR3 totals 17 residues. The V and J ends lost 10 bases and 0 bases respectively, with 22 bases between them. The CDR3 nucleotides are TGTGCCAACAGAATAACAGTCCGGGCGGGCTCCTACAATGAGCAGTTCTTC. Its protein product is CANRITVRAGSYNEQFF.

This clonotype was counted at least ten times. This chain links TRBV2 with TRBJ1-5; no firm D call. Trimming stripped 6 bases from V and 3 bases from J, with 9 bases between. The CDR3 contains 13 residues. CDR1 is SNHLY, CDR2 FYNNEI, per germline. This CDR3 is CASSWAVNQPQHF. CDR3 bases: TGTGCCAGCAGCTGGGCCGTCAATCAGCCCCAGCATTTT.